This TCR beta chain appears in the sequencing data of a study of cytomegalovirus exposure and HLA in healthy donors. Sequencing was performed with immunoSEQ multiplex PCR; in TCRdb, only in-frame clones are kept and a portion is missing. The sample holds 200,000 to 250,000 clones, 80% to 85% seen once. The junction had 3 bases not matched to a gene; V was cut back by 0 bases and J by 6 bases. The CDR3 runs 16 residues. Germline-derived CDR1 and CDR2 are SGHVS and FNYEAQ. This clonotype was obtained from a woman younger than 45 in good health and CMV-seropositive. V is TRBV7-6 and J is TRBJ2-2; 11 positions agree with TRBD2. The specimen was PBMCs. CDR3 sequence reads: CASSLAGLAVAGELFF. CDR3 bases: TGTGCCAGCAGCTTAGCGGGACTAGCGGTCGCCGGGGAGCTGTTTTTT.